This T cell receptor (beta chain) appears in the sequencing data of a study of cytomegalovirus exposure and HLA in healthy donors (dated by TCRdb to about 2017). Turning to the overall study: According to a later analysis, the approximately 120 validation repertoires were produced on the same platform as the roughly 600 repertoires of the first cohort. The study aimed to test whether signatures of past pathogen exposure could be identified by cataloging public T cell receptors. A separate validation cohort of 100 to 150 different subjects was used in addition to the 666-subject first cohort. To predict cytomegalovirus infection status, the study combined high-throughput TCR immunosequencing, statistical association of individual TCRs with disease status, and machine learning.

On this clone: What this receptor recognizes is not known. No much larger clone is present one base from it, and per-base qualities are unavailable.

The donors belonged to the validation cohort of around 120 subjects, which was separate from the roughly 670-subject first cohort. Library method: the immunoSEQ multiplex PCR assay. Processing in the source paper ran as follows. To diagnose cytomegalovirus status from the catalog of TCR beta chain sequences, a statistical classification framework was built. This immuneACCESS table, as held by TCRdb, lists in-frame sequences with V and J called but not all clones. Of the missing ones, under half trace to an unresolved V gene in checked studies; the others have no known cause. That table supplies the V and J calls and clone size; D and trimming were determined from the DNA. The sample profile shows some 150,000 clones; almost 90% of them were found once. Clones ranked in the top ten supply about 7.9% of the sample. CDR1 and CDR2, looked up from the germline V gene, are SGHTA and FQGTGA. V sheds 7 bases and J sheds 5 bases, leaving 14 bases between their ends. The CDR3 starts with the cysteine, ends with the phenylalanine, and has 13 residues. Of all the DNA, just the CDR3 is kept, 39 bases in frame from base 1.

The study at large found these results: All 120 or so repertoires were used to score co-occurrence in the validation cohort in a later analysis, because that analysis had no HLA typing for the cohort. Most TCR sequences were observed very rarely across donors, whereas some public TCRs were present in many individuals. Subsequent analysis determined that TCRs grouped into clusters in the first cohort also showed a tendency toward co-occurrence across the approximately 110 validation repertoires, and 94% of cluster scores exceeded 0. In both the original and validation cohorts, the classifier was reported to diagnose cytomegalovirus status with high specificity and sensitivity. According to the authors, the approach could potentially be generalized to other disease states and immunological phenotypes. In vitro tests confirmed that a few of the cytomegalovirus-associated TCR beta chains recognize cytomegalovirus antigens. A total of fewer than 200 TCR beta chains were listed by the study as associated with cytomegalovirus.

The sequencing input was PBMCs. The chain is assembled from TRBV7-3 and TRBJ1-1; the D gene assignment is ambiguous. The clonotype was recovered from a woman aged 18-35 years in good health and CMV-seropositive. The DNA reads TGTGCCAGCACAAAGGGCCCGGGAACTGAAGCTTTCTTT. Translated, it reads CASTKGPGTEAFF.